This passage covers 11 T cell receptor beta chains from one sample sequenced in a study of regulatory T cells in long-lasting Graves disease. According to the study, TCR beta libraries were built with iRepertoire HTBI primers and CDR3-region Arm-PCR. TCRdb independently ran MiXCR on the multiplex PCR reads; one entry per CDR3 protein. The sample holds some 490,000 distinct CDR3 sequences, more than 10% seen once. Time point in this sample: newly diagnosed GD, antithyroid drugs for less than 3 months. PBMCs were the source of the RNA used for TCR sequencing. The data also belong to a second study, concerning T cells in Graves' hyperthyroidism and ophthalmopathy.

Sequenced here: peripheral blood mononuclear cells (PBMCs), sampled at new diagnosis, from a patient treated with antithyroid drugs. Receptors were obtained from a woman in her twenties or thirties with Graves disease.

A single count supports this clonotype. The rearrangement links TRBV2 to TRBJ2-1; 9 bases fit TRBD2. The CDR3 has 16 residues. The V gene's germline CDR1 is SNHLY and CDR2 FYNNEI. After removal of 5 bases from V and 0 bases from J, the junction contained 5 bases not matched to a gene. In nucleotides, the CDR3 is TGTGCCAGCAGTCAGACTAGCGGAAGCTCCTACAATGAGCAGTTCTTC. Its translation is CASSQTSGSSYNEQFF.

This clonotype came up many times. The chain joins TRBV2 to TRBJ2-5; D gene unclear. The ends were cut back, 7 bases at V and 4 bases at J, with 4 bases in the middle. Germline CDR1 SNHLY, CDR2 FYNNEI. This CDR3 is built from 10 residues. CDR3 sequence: CASTAETQYF. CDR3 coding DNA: TGTGCCAGCACCGCAGAGACCCAGTACTTC. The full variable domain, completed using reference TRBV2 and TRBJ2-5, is EPEVTQTPSHQVTQMGQEVILRCVPISNHLYFYWYRQILGQKVEFLVSFYNNEISEKSEIFDDQFSVERPDGSNFTLKIRSTKLEDSAMYFCASTAETQYFGPGTRLLVL.

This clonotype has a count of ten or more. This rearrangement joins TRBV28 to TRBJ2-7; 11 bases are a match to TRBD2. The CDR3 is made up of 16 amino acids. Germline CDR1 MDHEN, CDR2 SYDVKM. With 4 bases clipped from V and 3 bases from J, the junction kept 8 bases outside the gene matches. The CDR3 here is CASSSPTSGNFYEQYF. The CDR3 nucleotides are TGTGCCAGCAGTTCACCGACTAGCGGGAATTTCTACGAGCAGTACTTC. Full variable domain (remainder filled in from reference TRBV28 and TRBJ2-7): DVKVTQSSRYLVKRTGEKVFLECVQDMDHENMFWYRQDPGLGLRLIYFSYDVKMKEKGDIPEGYSVSREKKERFSLILESASTNQTSMYLCASSSPTSGNFYEQYFGPGTRLTVT.

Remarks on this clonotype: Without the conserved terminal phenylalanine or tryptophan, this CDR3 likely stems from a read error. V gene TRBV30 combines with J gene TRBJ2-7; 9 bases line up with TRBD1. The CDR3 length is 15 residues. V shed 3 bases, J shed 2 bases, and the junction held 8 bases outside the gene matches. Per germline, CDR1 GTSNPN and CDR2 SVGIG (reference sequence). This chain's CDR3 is CAWRTAGTGTYEQYL. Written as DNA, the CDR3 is TGTGCCTGGAGGACCGCCGGGACAGGGACCTACGAGCAGTACCTC.

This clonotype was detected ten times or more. The CDR3 region is CASSSLAPQRDEQYF. Written as DNA, the CDR3 is TGTGCCAGCAGTTCCCTCGCACCCCAGAGAGACGAGCAGTACTTC. V usage is TRBV28 and J usage is TRBJ2-7, with D unclear. V was shortened by 4 bases and J by 5 bases, with 18 bases between the two germline ends. Germline CDR1 is MDHEN and CDR2 is SYDVKM. The CDR3 is 15 amino acids.

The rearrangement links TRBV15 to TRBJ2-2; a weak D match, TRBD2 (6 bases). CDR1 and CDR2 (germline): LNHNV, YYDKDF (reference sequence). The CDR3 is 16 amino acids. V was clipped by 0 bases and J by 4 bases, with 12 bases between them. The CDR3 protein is CATSRDGGAPTGELFF. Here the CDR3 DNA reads TGTGCCACCAGCAGAGACGGAGGGGCCCCCACCGGGGAGCTGTTTTTT.

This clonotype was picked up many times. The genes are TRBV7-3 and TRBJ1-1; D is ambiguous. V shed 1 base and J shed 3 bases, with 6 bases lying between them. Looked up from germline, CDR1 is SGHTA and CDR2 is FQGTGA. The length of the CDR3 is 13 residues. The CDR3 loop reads CASSLMGYTEAFF. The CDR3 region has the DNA TGTGCCAGCAGCTTAATGGGCTACACTGAAGCTTTCTTT.

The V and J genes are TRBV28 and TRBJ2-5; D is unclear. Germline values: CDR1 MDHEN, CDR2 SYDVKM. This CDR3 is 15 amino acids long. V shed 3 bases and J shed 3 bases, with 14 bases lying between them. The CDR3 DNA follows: TGTGCCAGCAGTTTTCCCGGGCGAACCAAAGAGACCCAGTACTTC. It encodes CASSFPGRTKETQYF.

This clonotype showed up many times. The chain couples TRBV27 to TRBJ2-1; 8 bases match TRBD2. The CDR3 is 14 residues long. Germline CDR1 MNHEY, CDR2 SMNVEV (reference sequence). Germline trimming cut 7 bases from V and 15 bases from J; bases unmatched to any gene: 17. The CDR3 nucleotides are TGTGCCAGCACCCCCATCGGGGGACTAGGGGACCTGTTCTTC. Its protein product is CASTPIGGLGDLFF.

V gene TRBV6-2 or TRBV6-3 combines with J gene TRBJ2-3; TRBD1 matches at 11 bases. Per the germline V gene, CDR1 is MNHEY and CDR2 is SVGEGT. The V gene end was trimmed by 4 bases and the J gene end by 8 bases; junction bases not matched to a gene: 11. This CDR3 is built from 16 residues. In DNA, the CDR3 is TGTGCCAGCAGTTTGGCCGGGACAGGGGGTTCGGTTACGCAGTATTTT. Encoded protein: CASSLAGTGGSVTQYF.

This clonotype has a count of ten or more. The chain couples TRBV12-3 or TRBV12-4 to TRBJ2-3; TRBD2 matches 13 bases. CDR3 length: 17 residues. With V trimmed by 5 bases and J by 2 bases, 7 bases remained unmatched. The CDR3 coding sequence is TGTGCCAGCAGTCGCCCGGGACTAGCGGGACTCACAGATACGCAGTATTTT. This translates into CASSRPGLAGLTDTQYF.